The 23 T cell receptor beta chains below come from one sample, sequenced in a study of cytomegalovirus exposure and HLA in healthy donors. Data came from immunoSEQ multiplex PCR; TCRdb stores just in-frame clones and leaves some out. The sample comprises about 190,000 clones, about 82% of which are singletons, and roughly 1.5% rests with the top ten. Sample: PBMCs. All receptors derive from a woman aged 18-29 years in good health and CMV-seronegative.

The chain is built from TRBV6-1 and TRBJ2-7; 8 bases are a match to TRBD2. Trimming at V came to 1 base and at J to 1 base, leaving 3 bases not matched to a gene. This CDR3 contains 15 residues. Germline V CDR1 and CDR2: MNHNS, SASEGT. The DNA for the CDR3 is TGTGCCAGCAGTGAAGGAACTAGCGGTTCCTACGAGCAGTACTTC. This sequence encodes CASSEGTSGSYEQYF.

Turning to this clone: Other DNA sequences in this specimen translate into the identical CDR3. This chain links TRBV5-4 with TRBJ1-6, with D perhaps matching TRBD1 (5 bases). V was pared by 0 bases and J by 9 bases, with 10 bases between. Germline V lookup: CDR1 SGHNT, CDR2 YYREEE (reference sequence). This CDR3 is 14 amino acids long. CDR3 loop: CASSLEGAGSPLHF. In DNA form, the CDR3 reads TGTGCCAGCAGCTTGGAAGGGGCTGGTTCACCCCTCCACTTT.

This chain links TRBV12-5 with TRBJ2-3, with 10 bases identical to TRBD2. The J segment lost 4 bases and the V segment lost 1 base, leaving 8 bases of the junction unmatched. The CDR3 contains 17 residues. The germline V gene has CDR1 LGHNT and CDR2 FRNRAP. CDR3 residues: CASGLGIAGGSADTQYF. The CDR3 coding sequence is TGTGCTAGTGGTTTGGGCATAGCGGGAGGATCAGCAGATACGCAGTATTTT.

The chain joins TRBV5-4 to TRBJ2-7, with D possibly being TRBD2 (7 bases). V was trimmed by 1 base and J by 3 bases, leaving 11 bases between them. In germline, CDR1 is SGHNT, CDR2 YYREEE (reference sequence). The CDR3 runs 14 residues. CDR3 amino acids: CASSLSGGHYEQYF. The DNA for the CDR3 is TGTGCCAGCAGCTTGTCGGGGGGACACTACGAGCAGTACTTC. The full variable domain, in which reference TRBV5-4 and TRBJ2-7 provide the parts outside the CDR3, is ETGVTQSPTHLIKTRGQQVTLRCSSQSGHNTVSWYQQALGQGPQFIFQYYREEENGRGNFPPRFSGLQFPNYSSELNVNALELDDSALYLCASSLSGGHYEQYFGPGTRLTVT.

The V call is TRBV4-2, the J call TRBJ1-2; no definite D call. Germline V lookup: CDR1 LGHNA, CDR2 YNFKEQ. The CDR3 is made up of 16 amino acids. Trimming pared 6 bases from V and 3 bases from J, leaving 20 bases between. CDR3 bases: TGTGCCAGCAGGCCGGGGAGAGCCACCGGGGACTATGGCTACACCTTC. Its translation: CASRPGRATGDYGYTF.

The chain couples TRBV28 to TRBJ1-2; 7 bases map to TRBD1. The germline CDR1 and CDR2 sequences are MDHEN and SYDVKM. This CDR3 has 12 residues. V trimming: 5 bases; J trimming: 8 bases; junction bases outside the gene matches: 5. The CDR3: CASSEGAGGYTF. The CDR3 DNA is TGTGCCAGCAGTGAGGGGGCCGGCGGCTACACCTTC.

This chain links TRBV6-5 with TRBJ2-3; D remains ambiguous. CDR1 is MNHEY and CDR2 is SVGAGI in the germline V gene. V lost 5 bases and J 2 bases, leaving 8 bases between the germline ends. The CDR3 length is 13 residues. The DNA for the CDR3 is TGTGCCAGCAGTGGGCAAAACACAGATACGCAGTATTTT. It codes for CASSGQNTDTQYF.

This chain uses TRBV7-6 with TRBJ2-6; D remains ambiguous. Trimming removed 1 base at V and 5 bases at J, with 6 bases between. Germline CDR1 is SGHVS and CDR2 is FNYEAQ. The CDR3 runs 14 residues. The CDR3 reads CASSLESRANVLTF. The CDR3, as DNA: TGTGCCAGCAGCTTAGAGAGCCGGGCCAACGTCCTGACTTTC. The complete variable domain, with remaining parts taken from reference TRBV7-6 and TRBJ2-6, reads GAGVSQSPRYKVTKRGQDVALRCDPISGHVSLYWYRQALGQGPEFLTYFNYEAQQDKSGLPNDRFSAERPEGSISTLTIQRTEQRDSAMYRCASSLESRANVLTFGAGSRLTVL.

The chain combines TRBV27 with TRBJ1-1, with D possibly matching TRBD1 (6 bases). Germline lookup yields CDR1 MNHEY and CDR2 SMNVEV (reference sequence). CDR3 size: 12 residues. The ends were cut back, 7 bases at V and 7 bases at J, with 13 bases in the middle. CDR3 coding DNA: TGTGCCAGCAATACAGGGCTCGGTGAAGCTTTCTTT. Translated: CASNTGLGEAFF.

The V call is TRBV10-3, the J call TRBJ2-1, with 8 bases aligning to TRBD1. There are 14 residues in the CDR3. V dropped 6 bases and J dropped 6; count of bases not matched to a gene: 7. The V gene's germline CDR1 is ENHRY and CDR2 SYGVKD. The CDR3 protein is CAIRTTGAGNEQFF. The CDR3 DNA is TGTGCCATCAGAACGACAGGGGCCGGCAATGAGCAGTTCTTC.

The chain employs TRBV10-3 and TRBJ1-6, with D possibly matching TRBD1 (5 bases). Germline-derived CDR1 and CDR2 are ENHRY and SYGVKD. V was pared by 6 bases and J by 7 bases, with 10 bases between. The CDR3 has 13 amino acids. The CDR3 is CAIRGTYNSPLHF. For the CDR3, the DNA is TGTGCCATCAGGGGGACTTACAATTCACCCCTCCACTTT.

J is TRBJ2-1 and V is TRBV5-4; D possibly corresponds to TRBD2 (5 bases). The V end was cut by 1 base, the J end by 14 bases, with 16 bases between. Per the germline V gene, CDR1 is SGHNT and CDR2 is YYREEE (reference sequence). The CDR3 consists of 13 residues. CDR3 in amino acids: CASSLSWPQREFF. The DNA for the CDR3 is TGTGCCAGCAGCTTGAGTTGGCCACAGAGGGAGTTCTTC.

The chain has TRBV19 and TRBJ2-1; weak D call: TRBD2 (6 bases). Per the germline V gene, CDR1 is LNHDA and CDR2 is SQIVND (reference sequence). V was shortened by 7 bases and J by 6 bases, with 13 bases between the two germline ends. This CDR3 is built from 13 residues. CDR3 in amino acids: CASKGGNVNEQFF. CDR3 nucleotide sequence: TGTGCCAGTAAAGGCGGGAATGTCAATGAGCAGTTCTTC.

V usage is TRBV28 and J usage is TRBJ1-1, with TRBD1 matching 8 bases. CDR3 length equals 13 residues. Germline lookup yields CDR1 MDHEN and CDR2 SYDVKM. V trimming: 6 bases; J trimming: 8 bases; junction bases outside the gene matches: 8. CDR3 in DNA: TGTGCCAGCAGCCTCGTGACAGGGGAAGAAGCTTTCTTT. Protein product: CASSLVTGEEAFF. The variable domain in full, completed from reference TRBV28 and TRBJ1-1, reads DVKVTQSSRYLVKRTGEKVFLECVQDMDHENMFWYRQDPGLGLRLIYFSYDVKMKEKGDIPEGYSVSREKKERFSLILESASTNQTSMYLCASSLVTGEEAFFGQGTRLTVV.

The CDR3 nucleotides read TGCAGCGTTCTTAAAGACCAGGGCGTCCGTTACCACTATGGCTACACCTTC. This codes for CSVLKDQGVRYHYGYTF. The chain uses TRBV29-1 and TRBJ1-2; D might be TRBD1 (5 bases). V was shortened by 5 bases and J by 3 bases, with 25 bases between the two germline ends. Looked up from germline, CDR1 is SQVTM and CDR2 is ANQGSEA. The CDR3 sequence is 17 residues long.

A single count supports this clone. The gene calls are TRBV4-1 and TRBJ2-1; D is perhaps TRBD2 (6 bases). The CDR3 runs 15 residues. Trimming pared 1 base from V and 0 bases from J, leaving 7 bases between. Germline V gene sequence: CDR1 MGHRA, CDR2 YSYEKL. The chain's CDR3 is CASSQGRGSYNEQFF. The CDR3 DNA reads as TGCGCCAGCAGCCAAGGGAGGGGCTCCTACAATGAGCAGTTCTTC.

The table lists this clone with a count of one. The V and J genes are TRBV18 and TRBJ2-5, with D uncertain. CDR1 KGHSH and CDR2 LQKENI come from the germline V gene. The ends were cut back, 3 bases at V and 3 bases at J, with 14 bases in the middle. This CDR3 comprises 15 residues. This chain's CDR3 is CASSPIDTYEETQYF. The CDR3, as DNA: TGTGCCAGCTCACCCATCGACACGTACGAAGAGACCCAGTACTTC. Full variable domain (rest looked up from reference TRBV18 and TRBJ2-5): NAGVMQNPRHLVRRRGQEARLRCSPMKGHSHVYWYRQLPEEGLKFMVYLQKENIIDESGMPKERFSAEFPKEGPSILRIQQVVRGDSAAYFCASSPIDTYEETQYFGPGTRLLVL.

The gene calls are TRBV2 and TRBJ2-7; D remains unclear. CDR1 is SNHLY and CDR2 is FYNNEI in the germline V gene. V shed 6 bases and J shed 3 bases, with 9 bases lying between them. The CDR3 loop spans 12 amino acids. The CDR3 is CASRGWSYEQYF. CDR3 DNA sequence: TGTGCCAGCAGAGGATGGAGCTACGAGCAGTACTTC.

The rearrangement links TRBV30 to TRBJ1-1; no clear D. Trimming removed 3 bases at V and 6 bases at J, with 11 bases between. Germline lookup yields CDR1 GTSNPN and CDR2 SVGIG (reference sequence). The CDR3 covers 12 residues. The CDR3 region is CAWSSLRAEAFF. The CDR3 DNA follows: TGTGCCTGGAGCTCCTTGAGGGCTGAAGCTTTCTTT.

This chain joins TRBV19 and TRBJ1-5; the D is unclear. V was clipped by 5 bases and J by 7 bases, with 15 bases between them. Germline V gene data show CDR1 as LNHDA and CDR2 as SQIVND (reference sequence). The CDR3 has 14 residues. For the CDR3, the DNA is TGTGCCAGTAGTGGCTCCGGGAGATACCAGCCCCAGCATTTT. Its translation: CASSGSGRYQPQHF.

The CDR3 is CASSYGTRYNEQFF. CDR3 coding DNA: TGTGCCAGCAGCTACGGGACTCGGTACAATGAGCAGTTCTTC. The chain links TRBV5-4 to TRBJ2-1; D may be TRBD2 (6 bases). Germline CDR1 and CDR2: SGHNT and YYREEE (reference sequence). The CDR3 is made up of 14 amino acids. The V gene lost 3 bases and the J gene lost 4 bases, with 11 bases spanning the gap.

The V gene is TRBV7-9, the J gene TRBJ2-7, with 12 positions matching TRBD1. The CDR3 length is 19 residues. In germline, CDR1 is SEHNR, CDR2 FQNEAQ (reference sequence). V shed 5 bases, J shed 3 bases, and the junction held 17 bases outside the gene matches. As DNA, the CDR3 is TGTGCCAGCAGCCCACGGGACAGGGGGCTTACGATTAATTTCTACGAGCAGTACTTC. It is translated as CASSPRDRGLTINFYEQYF.

V gene TRBV9 combines with J gene TRBJ2-7, with a tentative D call TRBD1 (6 bases). Per germline, CDR1 SGDLS and CDR2 YYNGEE. V was trimmed by 0 bases and J by 2 bases, leaving 12 bases between them. CDR3 length equals 15 residues. The DNA of the CDR3 is TGTGCCAGCAGCGTAGGGACAGCTAACACCTACGAGCAGTACTTC. Its protein is CASSVGTANTYEQYF.